Detailed here is one TCR beta chain. Antigen: not known. The PCR was carried out with 60 Vbeta primers and 13 Jbeta primers. TCRdb's copy holds only in-frame clones and misses some; the assay was immunoSEQ multiplex PCR. The sample lists about 160,000 clones; less than 85% were seen once. This sample stems from a study of cytomegalovirus exposure and HLA in healthy donors. Study outcomes and limitations: A link between a missense DCLRE1C variant and TCR beta V- and J-gene trimming emerged from a later analysis. DRB1 had the most TCR associations and HLA-C the fewest, a later analysis found, with rates varying by HLA locus.

Germline CDR1 and CDR2: SEHNR and FQNEAQ (reference sequence). V lost 3 bases, J lost 5 bases, and 17 bases lay in between. This CDR3 comprises 15 residues. The chain employs TRBV7-9 and TRBJ2-7; the D gene is possibly TRBD1 (5 bases). This sequence was found in a male donor in good health and CMV-seronegative. Sequenced input: PBMCs. CDR3 bases: TGTGCCAGCAGCTTTTATCTGGACACAGTACACGAGCAGTACTTC. Protein sequence: CASSFYLDTVHEQYF.